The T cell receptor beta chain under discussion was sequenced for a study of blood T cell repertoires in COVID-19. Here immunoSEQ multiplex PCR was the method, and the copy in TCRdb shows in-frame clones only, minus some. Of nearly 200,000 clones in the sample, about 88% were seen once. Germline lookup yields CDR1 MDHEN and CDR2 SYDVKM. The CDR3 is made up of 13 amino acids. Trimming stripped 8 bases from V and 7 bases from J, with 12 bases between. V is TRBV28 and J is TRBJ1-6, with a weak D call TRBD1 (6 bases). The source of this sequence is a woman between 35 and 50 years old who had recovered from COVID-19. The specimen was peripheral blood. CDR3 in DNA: TGTGCCAGCGTCAAGAGGGGGAATTCACCCCTCCACTTT. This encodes CASVKRGNSPLHF.